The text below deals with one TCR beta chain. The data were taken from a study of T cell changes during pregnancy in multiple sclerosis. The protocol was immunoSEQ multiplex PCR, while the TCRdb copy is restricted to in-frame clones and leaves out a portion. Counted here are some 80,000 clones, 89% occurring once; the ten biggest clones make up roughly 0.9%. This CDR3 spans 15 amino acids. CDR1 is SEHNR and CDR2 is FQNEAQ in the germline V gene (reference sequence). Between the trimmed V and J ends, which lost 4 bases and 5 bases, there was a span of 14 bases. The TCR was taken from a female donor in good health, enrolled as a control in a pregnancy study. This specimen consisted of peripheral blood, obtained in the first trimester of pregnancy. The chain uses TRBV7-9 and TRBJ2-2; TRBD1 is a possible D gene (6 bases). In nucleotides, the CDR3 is TGTGCCAGCAGCTCTAGCAGGGGAGAAACCGGGGAGCTGTTTTTT. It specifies CASSSSRGETGELFF.